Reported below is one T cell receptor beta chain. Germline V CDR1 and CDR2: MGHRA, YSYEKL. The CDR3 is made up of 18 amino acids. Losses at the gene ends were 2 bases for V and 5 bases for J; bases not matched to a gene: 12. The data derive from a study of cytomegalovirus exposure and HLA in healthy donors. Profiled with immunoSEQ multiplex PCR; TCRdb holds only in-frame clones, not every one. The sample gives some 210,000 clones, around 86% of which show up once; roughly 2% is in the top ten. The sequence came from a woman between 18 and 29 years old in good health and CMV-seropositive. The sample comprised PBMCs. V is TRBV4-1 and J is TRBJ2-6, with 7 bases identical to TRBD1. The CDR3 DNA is TGCGCCAGCAGCCAACAGACAGGGAGCGTACCTTGGGCCAACGTCCTGACTTTC. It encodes CASSQQTGSVPWANVLTF.